A single sample is the source of the 2 T cell receptor beta chains below, sequenced in a study of blood T cell repertoires in COVID-19. This table comes from immunoSEQ multiplex PCR, and its TCRdb copy is limited to in-frame clones, with some not included. The table has more than 150,000 clones, around 81% seen once; the top ten hold 12%. Sequenced material: peripheral blood. The receptor source for this set is a woman of 80 years or more with COVID-19, enrolled during active disease.

This chain uses TRBV6-4 with TRBJ2-2; D possibly corresponds to TRBD1 (5 bases). V was clipped by 6 bases and J by 5 bases, with 13 bases between them. CDR3 size: 14 residues. Looked up from germline, CDR1 is MRHNA and CDR2 is SNTAGT. Written as DNA, the CDR3 is TGTGCCAGCAGAGGAACAGGCGTAACCGGGGAGCTGTTTTTT. Translating it yields CASRGTGVTGELFF.

The chain employs TRBV6-5 and TRBJ1-2, with D possibly being TRBD1 (6 bases). The V gene lost 6 bases and the J gene lost 7 bases, with 12 bases spanning the gap. In germline, CDR1 is MNHEY, CDR2 SVGAGI. The CDR3 is 12 amino acids. CDR3 sequence: CASRNRVSGYTF. The CDR3 DNA reads TGTGCCAGCAGGAACAGGGTTTCTGGCTACACCTTC.